This T cell receptor (beta chain) was identified in a study of blood T cell repertoires in COVID-19. This CDR3 comprises 16 residues. The germline CDR1 and CDR2 sequences are SGHVS and FNYEAQ. V was cut by 0 bases and J by 9 bases, with 18 bases left in between. Profiled with immunoSEQ multiplex PCR; TCRdb holds only in-frame clones, not every one. The sample lists over 200,000 clones; 80% to 90% were seen once. The V call is TRBV7-6, the J call TRBJ1-5, with D maybe TRBD1 (6 bases). What was sequenced was PBMCs or T cells enriched from blood (not recorded which). This clonotype was obtained from a woman between 50 and 59 years old who had recovered from COVID-19. The CDR3 DNA is TGTGCCAGCAGCTTAGCGGCAGGGGTCGCCTCGGGGCCCCAGCATTTT. Translating gives CASSLAAGVASGPQHF.